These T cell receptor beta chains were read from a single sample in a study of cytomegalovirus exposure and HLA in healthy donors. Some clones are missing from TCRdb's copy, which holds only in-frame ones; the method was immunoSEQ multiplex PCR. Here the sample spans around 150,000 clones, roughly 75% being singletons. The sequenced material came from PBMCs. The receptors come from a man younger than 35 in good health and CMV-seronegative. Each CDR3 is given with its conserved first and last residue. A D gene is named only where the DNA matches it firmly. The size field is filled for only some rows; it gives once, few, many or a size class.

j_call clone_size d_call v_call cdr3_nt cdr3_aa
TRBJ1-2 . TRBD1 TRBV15 TGTGCCACCAGCAACGACAGGGCTGGTGACTATGGCTACACCTTC CATSNDRAGDYGYTF
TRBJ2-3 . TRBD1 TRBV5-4 TGTGCCAGCAGCTTGGGGGGGACAGGGGCTACAGATACGCAGTATTTT CASSLGGTGATDTQYF
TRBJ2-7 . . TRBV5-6 TGTGCCAGCAGCCTGACTCGATCCTACGAGCAGTACTTC CASSLTRSYEQYF
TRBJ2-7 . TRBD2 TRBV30 TGTGCCTCCGGACTAGCCCACGAGCAGTACTTC CASGLAHEQYF
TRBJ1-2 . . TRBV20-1 TGCAGTGTGGGCCTTAACTATGGCTACACCTTC CSVGLNYGYTF
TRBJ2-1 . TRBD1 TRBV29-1 TGCAGCGTGGCCGGGACAGGGGTCAATGAGCAGTTCTTC CSVAGTGVNEQFF
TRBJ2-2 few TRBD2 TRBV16 TGTGCCAGCAGCCCCGCCTTGGGCGGGAGTCGTGGGGAGCTGTTTTTT CASSPALGGSRGELFF
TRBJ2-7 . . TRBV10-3 TGTGCCATCAGTGAGCCCCCGGGAGCGGTGGGGTACGAGCAGTACTTC CAISEPPGAVGYEQYF
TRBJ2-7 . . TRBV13 TGTGCCAGCAGCTTTAGGGGGGGAGGGCCGGGGGAGCAGTACTTC CASSFRGGGPGEQYF
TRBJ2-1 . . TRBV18 TGTGCCAGCTCACCTACCGGAGGTGAGCAGTTCTTC CASSPTGGEQFF
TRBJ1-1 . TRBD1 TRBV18 TGTGCCAGCTCACCAGAGGTGGGGACAGGCCCCAACCCGTTGAACACTGAAGCTTTCTTT CASSPEVGTGPNPLNTEAFF
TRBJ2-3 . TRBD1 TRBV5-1 TGCGCCAGCAGCTACGCTGAGGGACAGGCCTGGGGAGATACGCAGTATTTT CASSYAEGQAWGDTQYF
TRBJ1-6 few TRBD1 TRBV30 TGTGCCTGGAGAGGTTCAGGGGGTCTCCCCCTCCACTTT CAWRGSGGLPLHF
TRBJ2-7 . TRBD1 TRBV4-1 TGCGCCAGCAGTTACCGGGACAGGGGGAGCTACGAGCAGTACTTC CASSYRDRGSYEQYF
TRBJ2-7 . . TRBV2 TGTGCCACCAGACTAGTCGGGAGTGGGAACGAGCAGTACTTC CATRLVGSGNEQYF
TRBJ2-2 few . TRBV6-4 TGTGCCAGCAGTGAGGATGCTTCCGGGACAAACACCGGGGAGCTGTTTTTT CASSEDASGTNTGELFF
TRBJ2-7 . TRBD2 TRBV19 TGTGCCAGTAGTACGGGGACTAGCGGGTACTACGAGCAGTACTTC CASSTGTSGYYEQYF
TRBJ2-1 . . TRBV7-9 TGTTCCAGCAGCACCCCCGGGACTTCTAGCTCCTACAATGAGCAGTTCTTC CSSSTPGTSSSYNEQFF
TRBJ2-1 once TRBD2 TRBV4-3 TGCGCCAGCAGCGCGGGACTAGCGGGATCGCCCTCCTACGAGCAGTTCTTC CASSAGLAGSPSYEQFF
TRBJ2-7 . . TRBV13 TGTGCCAGCAGTTCAAGGGGGAGTCACTACGAGCAGTACTTC CASSSRGSHYEQYF